The rows below give T cell receptor beta chains drawn from one sample of a study of cytomegalovirus exposure and HLA in healthy donors. Assay used: immunoSEQ multiplex PCR; TCRdb lists only in-frame clones, some missing. The profile covers about 140,000 clones, with around 79% appearing a single time and less than 3.5% taken by the ten largest. The sequenced sample was PBMCs. The receptor set was obtained from a male donor in good health and CMV-seronegative. CDR3s include the opening cysteine and the closing phenylalanine or tryptophan. The D gene is left open where the match is weak. Clone size is not always given. Where it is, it says once, few, many or a class for expanded clones.

d_gene	v_gene	abundance	j_gene	CDR3nt	CDR3aa
TRBD2	TRBV9	NA	TRBJ2-7	TGTGCCAGCTCTACGGGGGGGCAATACGAGCAGTACTTC	CASSTGGQYEQYF
TRBD1	TRBV29-1	NA	TRBJ2-7	TGCAGCGTTGTTCTGGGACAGGGGGCCCACGAGCAGTACTTC	CSVVLGQGAHEQYF
NA	TRBV9	NA	TRBJ2-7	TGTGCCAGCAGCGTAGCGGGCGGGGGCGACGAGCAGTACTTC	CASSVAGGGDEQYF
NA	TRBV1	NA	TRBJ2-4	TGCACCAGCAGCCAACCGGAAAACATTCAGTACTTC	CTSSQPENIQYF
NA	TRBV7-9	NA	TRBJ1-2	TGTGCCAGCAGCTTACCGGACAGTATCTATGGCTACACCTTC	CASSLPDSIYGYTF
NA	TRBV15	NA	TRBJ1-2	TGTGCCACCAGCAGAGGCGGGCTTAACTATGGCTACACCTTC	CATSRGGLNYGYTF
NA	TRBV5-4	NA	TRBJ1-4	TGTGCCAGCAGCCCCCATGGGGGGGATACCGGTGAAAAACTGTTTTTT	CASSPHGGDTGEKLFF
TRBD2	TRBV6-1	few	TRBJ2-1	TGTGCCAGCAGTGAAGACGGTAGCGGGGGCAATGAGCAGTTCTTC	CASSEDGSGGNEQFF
TRBD1	TRBV7-9	NA	TRBJ1-5	TGTGCCAGCAGCGGAAGTGACAGGGGGAACCTCTATAGCAATCAGCCCCAGCATTTT	CASSGSDRGNLYSNQPQHF
NA	TRBV30	NA	TRBJ1-2	TGTGCCTGGAGGTGGGGAGGAGGCTATGGCTACACCTTC	CAWRWGGGYGYTF
NA	TRBV28	NA	TRBJ2-7	TGTGCCAGCAGTTCTTCTACGAGTACGTACTTC	CASSSSTSTYF
NA	TRBV29-1	many	TRBJ1-1	TGCAGCGTTGCAGCAGGGTTGGCCACTGAAGCTTTCTTT	CSVAAGLATEAFF
TRBD2	TRBV4-1	NA	TRBJ2-3	TGCGCCAGCAGCCAAGAATCTTTGACTAGCGGGAGTACAGATACGCAGTATTTT	CASSQESLTSGSTDTQYF
NA	TRBV6-1	NA	TRBJ1-2	TGTGCCAGCACTGTCCGTGGCAGAAACTATGGCTACACCTTC	CASTVRGRNYGYTF
TRBD2	TRBV2	few	TRBJ2-7	TGTGCCAGCAGTGAATTTTGGGGACTACCTCCCTACGAGCAGTACTTC	CASSEFWGLPPYEQYF
NA	TRBV11-2	NA	TRBJ1-6	TGTGCCAGCAGCTCAGGGACACAGGTGGGCGATTCACCCCTCCACTTT	CASSSGTQVGDSPLHF
NA	TRBV9	NA	TRBJ2-1	TGTGCCAGCAGCGTCTCCGGGAGAGGGAATGAGCAGTTCTTC	CASSVSGRGNEQFF
NA	TRBV18	NA	TRBJ2-7	TGTGCCAGCTCACCAACCGGGATCAACGAGCAGTACTTC	CASSPTGINEQYF
NA	TRBV29-1	NA	TRBJ1-1	TGCAGCGTTGAAAGACAGCTGAACACTGAAGCTTTCTTT	CSVERQLNTEAFF
TRBD1	TRBV6-6	NA	TRBJ2-3	TGTGCCAGCAGTATGGGACAGGGTGCAGATACGCAGTATTTT	CASSMGQGADTQYF
TRBD1	TRBV6-1	NA	TRBJ1-5	TGTGCCAGCAGTTCCAGGGGACAGATCGGATTGACCCAGCATTTT	CASSSRGQIGLTQHF
NA	TRBV5-6	NA	TRBJ2-1	TGTGCCAGCAGCTTGGGGGAAGGACAAAGGCATGAGCAGTTCTTC	CASSLGEGQRHEQFF
NA	TRBV5-1	NA	TRBJ1-2	TGCGCCAGCAGCTTCGGTGGCAGGGATGCTGGCTACACCTTC	CASSFGGRDAGYTF
NA	TRBV10-3	NA	TRBJ2-3	TGTGCCATCAGTGAGTCGGGCACAGGGCCTCTGCCTAGCACAGATACGCAGTATTTT	CAISESGTGPLPSTDTQYF
TRBD2	TRBV5-1	NA	TRBJ2-7	TGCGCCAGCAGCGCCATCCCCTCTAGCGGGGGGACTCATGAGCAGTACTTC	CASSAIPSSGGTHEQYF
NA	TRBV30	NA	TRBJ1-3	TGTGCCTGGAGTGCTGGGACAAGAAACACCATATATTTT	CAWSAGTRNTIYF
NA	TRBV25-1	once	TRBJ2-5	TGTGCCAGCAGTGGCGACTTTTTTCCGTACTTC	CASSGDFFPYF
TRBD1	TRBV7-2	NA	TRBJ1-4	TGTGCCAGCAGCCCCGGGACAGGGGGCATTACTAATGAAAAACTGTTTTTT	CASSPGTGGITNEKLFF
TRBD2	TRBV7-6	NA	TRBJ2-1	TGTGCCAGCAGCTTTAGCGGGGGGCTCTACAATGAGCAGTTCTTC	CASSFSGGLYNEQFF
NA	TRBV4-3	few	TRBJ2-1	TGCGCCAGCAGCCAAGATCAGGCGACGTCCAGCGGGCCCTACAATGAGCAGTTCTTC	CASSQDQATSSGPYNEQFF
NA	TRBV2	NA	TRBJ1-2	TGTGCCAGTACAGGGCAGTTTGGGTATGGCTACACCTTC	CASTGQFGYGYTF
NA	TRBV5-1	NA	TRBJ1-5	TGCGCCAGCAGCATGCAGGGTAGTCAGCCCCAGCATTTT	CASSMQGSQPQHF
NA	TRBV19	NA	TRBJ1-1	TGTGCCAGTAGACCGCCGGGTACCGGGACTGAAGCTTTCTTT	CASRPPGTGTEAFF
NA	TRBV5-1	NA	TRBJ2-5	TGCGCCAGCAGCTTGGCGGGGGAATGGACCCAGTACTTC	CASSLAGEWTQYF
NA	TRBV5-6	few	TRBJ2-1	TGTGCCAGCAGTCAAACCCCCCTAGGTGGTGAGCAGTTCTTC	CASSQTPLGGEQFF
TRBD1	TRBV6-5	NA	TRBJ1-5	TGTGCCAGCAGCCGTCGGACAGGGAATCAGCCCCAGCATTTT	CASSRRTGNQPQHF
TRBD1	TRBV30	NA	TRBJ2-7	TGTGCCTGGAAAGCAGGGGGCAGTTTGGGCCACGAGCAGTACTTC	CAWKAGGSLGHEQYF
NA	TRBV27	once	TRBJ1-1	TGTGCCAGCAGTTTATGGCAGGGTTTGAACACTGAAGCTTTCTTT	CASSLWQGLNTEAFF
NA	TRBV5-1	NA	TRBJ2-2	TGCGCCAGCAGCTTGGTTGGAGGCCCGAACACCGGGGAGCTGTTTTTT	CASSLVGGPNTGELFF
NA	TRBV7-9	NA	TRBJ1-2	TGTGCCAGCAGCTCCTTGAGACCATCGGGGGGTAACTATGGCTACACCTTC	CASSSLRPSGGNYGYTF
NA	TRBV2	NA	TRBJ1-5	TGTGCCAGCAGTGAACGGACAGTTAGCAATCAGCCCCAGCATTTT	CASSERTVSNQPQHF
TRBD1	TRBV9	NA	TRBJ1-4	TGTGCCAGCAGTAGATCGGAAGGACAGGGACCTGAAAAACTGTTTTTT	CASSRSEGQGPEKLFF
TRBD2	TRBV18	NA	TRBJ2-7	TGTGCCAGCTCAGATAGCGGGGGTTCCCATTTCGAGCAGTACTTC	CASSDSGGSHFEQYF
TRBD1	TRBV7-9	NA	TRBJ2-7	TGTGCCAGCAGCTTAATTACTGGACAGGGCTATAGCGAGCAGTACTTC	CASSLITGQGYSEQYF
NA	TRBV6-4	NA	TRBJ1-1	TGTGCCAGCAGTGCCGAATATAGGGGCACTGAAGCTTTCTTT	CASSAEYRGTEAFF
TRBD1	TRBV11-3	NA	TRBJ2-3	TGTGCCAGCAGCTACGACAGGGCCGCGGATACGCAGTATTTT	CASSYDRAADTQYF
TRBD2	TRBV7-9	NA	TRBJ2-1	TGTGCCAGCAGCCGGACTAGCTCGAACGTTGAGCAGTTCTTC	CASSRTSSNVEQFF
NA	TRBV19	few	TRBJ2-2	TGTGCCAGTAGTAGGACTATAAACACCGGGGAGCTGTTTTTT	CASSRTINTGELFF
TRBD1	TRBV2	NA	TRBJ2-1	TGTGCCAGCAGGATTAGACAGGGGTCCTACAATGAGCAGTTCTTC	CASRIRQGSYNEQFF
NA	TRBV23-1	NA	TRBJ2-7	TGCGCCAGGGCCCAGGGTGAGAGCGAGCAGTACTTC	CARAQGESEQYF
TRBD2	TRBV14	NA	TRBJ2-7	TGTGCCAGCAGCCCCGGGACTAGCGGCTACGAGCAGTACTTC	CASSPGTSGYEQYF